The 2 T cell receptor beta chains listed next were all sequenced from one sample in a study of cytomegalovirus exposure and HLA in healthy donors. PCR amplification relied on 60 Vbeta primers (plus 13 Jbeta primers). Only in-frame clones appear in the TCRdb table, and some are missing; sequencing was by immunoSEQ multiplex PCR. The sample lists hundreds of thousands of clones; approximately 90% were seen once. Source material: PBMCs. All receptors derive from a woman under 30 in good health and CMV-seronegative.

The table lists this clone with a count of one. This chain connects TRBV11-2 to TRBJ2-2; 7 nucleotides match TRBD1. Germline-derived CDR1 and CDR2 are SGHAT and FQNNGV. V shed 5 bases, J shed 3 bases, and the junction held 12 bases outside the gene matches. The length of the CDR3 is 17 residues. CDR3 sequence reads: CASSVPKDRWDTGELFF. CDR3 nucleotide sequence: TGTGCCAGCAGCGTACCCAAGGACAGGTGGGACACCGGGGAGCTGTTTTTT.

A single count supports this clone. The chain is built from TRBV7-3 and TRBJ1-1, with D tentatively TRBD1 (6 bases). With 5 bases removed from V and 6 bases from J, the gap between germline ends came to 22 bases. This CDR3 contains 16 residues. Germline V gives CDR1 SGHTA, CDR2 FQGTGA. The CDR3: CASSREAGAEVAEAFF. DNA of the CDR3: TGTGCCAGCAGCCGCGAGGCAGGGGCAGAAGTGGCTGAAGCTTTCTTT.